This entry is about one TCR beta chain. Antigen unknown. The sample is drawn from a study of T cell responses to AZD1222 COVID-19 vaccine. Whole-study results and caveats: CD4 TCRs linked to vaccination spanned spike, dominating at 160-218 and 743-854. Possibly, clonal diversity was underestimated; donors were largely white British and included more females.

Trimming stripped 7 bases from V and 3 bases from J, with 18 bases between. Germline-derived CDR1 and CDR2 are SGHNT and YYREEE (reference sequence). The CDR3 spans 15 residues. TCRdb's copy holds only in-frame clones and misses some; the assay was immunoSEQ multiplex PCR. This table has tens of thousands of clones, approximately 90% appearing once. The V gene is TRBV5-4, the J gene TRBJ2-3, with D possibly being TRBD2 (6 bases). This TCR was sampled from an adult in good health. The source material was peripheral blood, sampled on day 0 of MenACWY control vaccination. The CDR3 spells CASRPKEGKTDTQYF. The CDR3 nucleotides are TGTGCCAGCCGACCCAAGGAGGGCAAGACAGATACGCAGTATTTT.